A selection of T cell receptor beta chains follows, all from one sample in a study of PD-1 blockade in mismatch repair-deficient tumors. Sequenced by immunoSEQ multiplex PCR; TCRdb stores in-frame clones only, minus some. The data contain about 100,000 clones, about 79% of them singletons. Specimen: peripheral blood, collected approximately 35 weeks after starting pembrolizumab. Receptors were obtained from an adult with mismatch repair-deficient cancer. The CDR3 runs from the conserved cysteine through the conserved F or W. A D gene is named only where the DNA matches it firmly. Only part of the rows carry a size: once, few, many, or a class if the clone is expanded.

TRBV2	NA	NA	TRBJ2-2	CASSSWDTHTGELFF	TGTGCCAGCAGTAGCTGGGACACCCACACCGGGGAGCTGTTTTTT
TRBV13	NA	TRBD2	TRBJ2-7	CASSPRTSGSYEQYF	TGTGCCAGCAGCCCAAGGACTAGCGGGAGTTACGAGCAGTACTTC
TRBV19	NA	NA	TRBJ1-1	CASSMGPGRSTEAFF	TGTGCCAGTAGTATGGGCCCAGGGCGAAGCACTGAAGCTTTCTTT
TRBV27	few	NA	TRBJ1-1	CASRLGLNTEAFF	TGTGCCAGCAGGTTGGGGCTGAACACTGAAGCTTTCTTT
TRBV18	NA	TRBD2	TRBJ2-2	CASWRGESHTGELFF	TGTGCCAGCTGGCGGGGGGAGAGCCACACCGGGGAGCTGTTTTTT
TRBV30	once	NA	TRBJ1-1	CAWSGRGAEAFF	TGTGCCTGGAGTGGGAGGGGTGCTGAAGCTTTCTTT
TRBV5-1	NA	TRBD2	TRBJ2-7	CASSEGTSISYEQYF	TGCGCCAGCAGCGAGGGGACTAGCATTTCCTACGAGCAGTACTTC
TRBV18	NA	NA	TRBJ2-3	CASSPLANLGDTQYF	TGTGCCAGCTCACCGCTAGCGAACCTCGGGGATACGCAGTATTTT
TRBV7-8	once	NA	TRBJ2-1	CASSLARTSTEQFF	TGTGCCAGCAGCTTAGCTCGAACTAGTACTGAGCAGTTCTTC
TRBV19	few	NA	TRBJ1-1	CASSIPRGTEAFF	TGTGCCAGTAGCATCCCCAGGGGCACTGAAGCTTTCTTT
TRBV5-1	NA	TRBD1	TRBJ2-7	CASSNGTGTYEQYF	TGCGCCAGCAGCAACGGGACAGGGACCTACGAGCAGTACTTC
TRBV25-1	NA	NA	TRBJ2-7	CASIGGKIYEQYF	TGTGCCAGCATTGGAGGGAAGATCTACGAGCAGTACTTC
TRBV28	NA	NA	TRBJ1-5	CASSLEGRGNQPQHF	TGTGCCAGCAGTTTGGAGGGGCGAGGCAATCAGCCCCAGCATTTT
TRBV5-6	once	TRBD2	TRBJ2-5	CASSISGSGETQYF	TGTGCCAGCAGCATTAGCGGGAGTGGGGAGACCCAGTACTTC
TRBV5-1	NA	NA	TRBJ1-1	CASSPDGQNTEAFF	TGCGCCAGCAGCCCAGATGGCCAGAACACTGAAGCTTTCTTT
TRBV4-3	once	NA	TRBJ2-7	CASSQAAGTLMDEQYF	TGCGCCAGCAGCCAAGCGGCAGGGACATTAATGGACGAGCAGTACTTC
TRBV6-5	NA	NA	TRBJ2-7	CASSYRLGEQYF	TGTGCCAGCAGTTATAGGCTGGGCGAGCAGTACTTC
TRBV6-1	NA	NA	TRBJ1-1	CATRQTVNTEAFF	TGTGCCACCCGACAGACTGTGAACACTGAAGCTTTCTTT
TRBV7-2	NA	NA	TRBJ2-1	CASQGPTYNEQFF	TGTGCCAGCCAGGGACCAACCTACAATGAGCAGTTCTTC
TRBV5-5	once	TRBD1	TRBJ2-7	CASSLRDRSYEQYF	TGTGCCAGCAGCCTCCGGGACAGGTCCTACGAGCAGTACTTC
TRBV6-6	NA	TRBD2	TRBJ2-7	CASRGTSRSYEQYF	TGTGCCAGCAGAGGGACTAGCAGATCCTACGAGCAGTACTTC
TRBV4-3	NA	NA	TRBJ2-7	CASSQGLAGEQYF	TGCGCCAGCAGCCAGGGACTCGCTGGCGAGCAGTACTTC
TRBV4-3	NA	TRBD1	TRBJ2-7	CASSQRTGSYEQYF	TGCGCCAGCAGCCAACGGACAGGGTCGTACGAGCAGTACTTC
TRBV2	NA	NA	TRBJ1-4	CASSEREITTNEKLFF	TGTGCCAGCAGTGAAAGGGAGATTACAACTAATGAAAAACTGTTTTTT
TRBV5-1	NA	TRBD2	TRBJ2-1	CASSPGLAGAEQFF	TGCGCCAGCAGCCCGGGACTAGCGGGAGCTGAGCAGTTCTTC
TRBV20-1	NA	NA	TRBJ1-1	CSARVASQAFF	TGCAGTGCTAGAGTCGCATCCCAAGCTTTCTTT
TRBV4-1	once	TRBD2	TRBJ2-5	CASSQDTSGASQETQYF	TGCGCCAGCAGCCAAGATACCAGCGGGGCCTCGCAAGAGACCCAGTACTTC
TRBV4-3	NA	TRBD2	TRBJ2-3	CASSQGGLAGASTDTQYF	TGCGCCAGCAGCCAAGGTGGCTTAGCGGGAGCTAGCACAGATACGCAGTATTTT
TRBV30	NA	NA	TRBJ1-1	CAWSSGPMNTEAFF	TGTGCCTGGTCTTCCGGGCCGATGAACACTGAAGCTTTCTTT
TRBV27	NA	NA	TRBJ2-3	CASSRGTDTQYF	TGTGCCAGCAGCCGGGGCACAGATACGCAGTATTTT
TRBV5-4	NA	TRBD1	TRBJ2-3	CASSPGTVTDTQYF	TGTGCCAGCAGCCCCGGGACAGTCACAGATACGCAGTATTTT
TRBV27	NA	NA	TRBJ1-1	CASSWGGGTEAFF	TGTGCCAGCAGTTGGGGGGGCGGCACTGAAGCTTTCTTT
TRBV7-9	few	TRBD1	TRBJ2-6	CASSFGYDREVNGANVLTF	TGTGCCAGCAGCTTCGGCTATGACAGGGAAGTCAACGGGGCCAACGTCCTGACTTTC
TRBV5-5	NA	NA	TRBJ2-7	CASSFPVGDGSAEQYF	TGTGCCAGCAGCTTTCCAGTTGGGGACGGTTCAGCCGAGCAGTACTTC
TRBV6-1	NA	NA	TRBJ2-7	CASGYSPGFGEQYF	TGTGCCAGCGGATATTCGCCAGGTTTCGGCGAGCAGTACTTC
TRBV6-4	NA	NA	TRBJ2-2	CASRLQENTGELFF	TGTGCCAGCAGGCTACAGGAAAACACCGGGGAGCTGTTTTTT
TRBV30	NA	NA	TRBJ1-3	CAWSLAVISGNTIYF	TGTGCCTGGAGTCTTGCAGTGATCTCTGGAAACACCATATATTTT
TRBV7-6	NA	TRBD1	TRBJ2-3	CASSSGQGDSTDTQYF	TGTGCCAGCAGCTCGGGACAGGGCGATAGCACAGATACGCAGTATTTT
TRBV7-2	few	NA	TRBJ1-5	CASSPRGSYQPQHF	TGTGCCAGCAGCCCCCGCGGGAGTTATCAGCCCCAGCATTTT
TRBV28	NA	NA	TRBJ1-2	CASRSGEIYTF	TGTGCCAGCAGATCAGGGGAGATTTACACCTTC
TRBV11-2	NA	NA	TRBJ2-1	CASSLSPGPPFF	TGTGCCAGCAGCTTAAGTCCCGGTCCTCCGTTCTTC
TRBV5-6	few	NA	TRBJ1-5	CASSWGTENQPQHF	TGTGCCAGCAGCTGGGGGACGGAGAATCAGCCCCAGCATTTT
TRBV7-9	NA	NA	TRBJ2-3	CASSPLGGSTDTQYF	TGTGCCAGCAGCCCCCTCGGCGGGAGCACAGATACGCAGTATTTT
TRBV27	NA	NA	TRBJ2-7	CASSLATDSYEQYF	TGTGCCAGCAGTTTGGCAACGGACTCCTACGAGCAGTACTTC
TRBV11-2	NA	NA	TRBJ1-1	CASSLGSSGSTEAFF	TGTGCCAGCAGCTTAGGAAGTAGTGGATCCACTGAAGCTTTCTTT
TRBV7-2	few	TRBD1	TRBJ2-1	CASSLAPTGGSYNEQFF	TGTGCCAGCAGCTTAGCGCCGACAGGGGGCTCCTACAATGAGCAGTTCTTC
TRBV5-5	few	TRBD2	TRBJ2-7	CASSLSGRAFHEQYF	TGTGCCAGCAGTCTTAGCGGGAGGGCCTTCCACGAGCAGTACTTC
TRBV5-6	NA	NA	TRBJ1-2	CASSRRDYGYTF	TGTGCCAGCAGCCGGCGGGACTATGGCTACACCTTC
TRBV27	NA	NA	TRBJ2-1	CASSAGSSNEQFF	TGTGCCAGCAGTGCGGGGTCATCCAATGAGCAGTTCTTC
TRBV7-8	NA	TRBD2	TRBJ2-2	CASRVTSGSSGELFF	TGTGCCAGCAGAGTAACTAGCGGGAGTTCCGGGGAGCTGTTTTTT